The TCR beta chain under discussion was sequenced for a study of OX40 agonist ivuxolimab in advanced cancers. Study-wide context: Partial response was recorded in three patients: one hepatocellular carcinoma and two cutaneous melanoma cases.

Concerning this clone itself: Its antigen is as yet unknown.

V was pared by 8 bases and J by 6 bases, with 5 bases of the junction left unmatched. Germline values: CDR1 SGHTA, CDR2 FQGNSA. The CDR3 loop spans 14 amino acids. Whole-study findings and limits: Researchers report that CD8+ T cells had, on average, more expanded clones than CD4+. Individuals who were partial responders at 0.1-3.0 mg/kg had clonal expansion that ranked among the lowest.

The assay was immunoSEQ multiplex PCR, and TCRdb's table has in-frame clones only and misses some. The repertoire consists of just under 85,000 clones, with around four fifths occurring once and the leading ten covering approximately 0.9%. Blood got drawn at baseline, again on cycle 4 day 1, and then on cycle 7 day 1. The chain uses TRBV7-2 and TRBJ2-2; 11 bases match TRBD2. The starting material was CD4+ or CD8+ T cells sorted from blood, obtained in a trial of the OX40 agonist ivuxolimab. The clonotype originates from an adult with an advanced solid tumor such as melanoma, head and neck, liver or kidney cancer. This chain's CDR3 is CASGTSGLAGELFF. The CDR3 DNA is TGTGCCAGCGGGACTAGCGGTTTAGCCGGGGAGCTGTTTTTT.